A few counts support the clone carrying this T cell receptor (beta chain). Its antigen remains unidentified. CDR3 length: 14 amino acids. The germline gives CDR1 ENHRY, CDR2 SYGVKD. Trimming removed 11 bases from V and 6 bases from J; junction bases left unmatched: 10. The sample originates from a study of post-analysis software for immune sequencing data. Unique molecular identifiers had been added to the TCR beta cDNA libraries. TCRdb reprocessed the PCR reads with MiXCR, giving one entry per CDR3 protein. The repertoire consists of around 500,000 distinct CDR3 sequences, with about a third occurring once and the leading ten covering less than 6%. Study results and caveats: There were a few TRBV segments more frequent in patients than controls, and TRBV5-6, TRBV5-1 and TRBV20-1 were among them.

This chain connects TRBV10-3 to TRBJ2-1; TRBD2 matches at 10 bases. This sequence was found in a girl aged 2-17 years with multiple sclerosis. Sequencing was carried out using blood. CDR3 nucleotide sequence: TGTGCCGCCAGTAGGCTAGCGGGGGTCAATGAGCAGTTCTTC. Its translation: CAASRLAGVNEQFF.